The 32 T cell receptor beta chains listed next were all sequenced from one sample in a study of CD8+CD57+ T cells in acquired aplastic anemia. Before being chosen for sequencing, patients had shown CD8+CD57+ cell expansion by flow cytometry. Researchers used genomic DNA as the template to profile TCR beta VDJ and CDR3. TCRdb ran MiXCR on the reads and lists one entry per CDR3 protein. The profile shows around 430,000 distinct CDR3 sequences, approximately 32% of them singletons. Sequencing was performed on sorted CD4+, CD8+, or CD8+CD57+ T cells (not recorded which) from PBMCs. The receptors originated from a human donor with aplastic anemia.

The CDR3 here is CSARDSGGNSPLHF. CDR3 in DNA: TGCAGTGCTAGAGATTCAGGGGGAAATTCACCCCTCCACTTT. The chain links TRBV20-1 to TRBJ1-6, with TRBD1 matching over 7 bases. The CDR3 is 14 amino acids. The V gene end was trimmed by 0 bases and the J gene end by 7 bases; junction bases not matched to a gene: 3. Germline assignment: CDR1 DFQATT and CDR2 SNEGSKA (reference sequence).

The chain combines TRBV5-5 with TRBJ2-7, with 9 bases fitting TRBD1. J lost 2 bases, V lost 7 bases, and 7 bases had no gene match. There are 14 residues in the CDR3. Germline lookup yields CDR1 SGHKS and CDR2 YYEKEE (reference sequence). CDR3 DNA: TGTGCCAGCGGCGGAGGGACAGGGACCTACGAGCAGTACTTC. This gives the protein CASGGGTGTYEQYF.

The V gene is TRBV11-1, the J gene TRBJ2-1; 10 bases are shared with TRBD2. The CDR3 contains 16 residues. The germline CDR1 and CDR2 sequences are SGHAT and FQDESV (reference sequence). Trimming removed 2 bases from V and 1 base from J; junction bases left unmatched: 2. The CDR3 sequence: CASSLTSGKSYNEQFF. The DNA of the CDR3 is TGTGCCAGCAGCTTAACTAGCGGGAAATCCTACAATGAGCAGTTCTTC.

This clonotype came up a few times. Relative to the germline gene, one junction end is altered; a read error may explain this. V is TRBV7-9 and J is TRBJ2-7; tentatively, D is TRBD1 or TRBD2 (5 bases each). There are 15 residues in the CDR3. From germline, CDR1 is SEHNR and CDR2 FQNEAQ (reference sequence). The CDR3 region has the DNA TGTGCCAGCAGCCAATTGGACCGATCCTCCAGGGAGCGGTACTTC. This sequence encodes CASSQLDRSSRERYF.

This clonotype was found many times. The rearrangement joins TRBV13 to TRBJ1-6; no clear D. The length of the CDR3 is 16 residues. The V end was cut by 4 bases, the J end by 10 bases, with 20 bases between. CDR1 PRHDT and CDR2 FYEKMQ come from the germline V gene (reference sequence). The CDR3 nucleotides read TGTGCCAGCAGCTCGCGGGAAGAAGATCCTCGCTCACCCCTCCACTTT. Its protein is CASSSREEDPRSPLHF. The full variable domain, completed using reference TRBV13 and TRBJ1-6, is AAGVIQSPRHLIKEKRETATLKCYPIPRHDTVYWYQQGPGQDPQFLISFYEKMQSDKGSIPDRFSAQQFSDYHSELNMSSLELGDSALYFCASSSREEDPRSPLHFGNGTRLTVT.

This clonotype showed up many times. The chain is built from TRBV7-2 and TRBJ2-7; a weak D match, TRBD1 (6 bases). This CDR3 is 13 amino acids long. V lost 5 bases to trimming and J lost 3 bases, with 11 bases between them. Germline assignment: CDR1 SGHTA and CDR2 FQGNSA. This chain's CDR3 is CASSRDKNYEQYF. CDR3 DNA: TGTGCCAGCAGCCGGGACAAAAACTACGAGCAGTACTTC.

This chain uses TRBV10-3 with TRBJ1-3; no definite D call. Germline V lookup: CDR1 ENHRY, CDR2 SYGVKD. This CDR3 has 16 amino acids. The germline V and J ends were trimmed by 1 base and 0 bases, with 10 bases remaining between them. The CDR3 is CAISELGRSSGNTIYF. The CDR3 DNA reads TGTGCCATCAGTGAGTTGGGCAGGAGCTCTGGAAACACCATATATTTT.

The gene calls are TRBV6-1 and TRBJ1-6; maybe TRBD1 (5 bases). CDR1 is MNHNS and CDR2 is SASEGT in the germline V gene. CDR3 size: 13 residues. The germline V and J ends were trimmed by 11 bases and 7 bases, with 15 bases remaining between them. The CDR3 spells CASKGLQNSPLHF. In nucleotides, the CDR3 is TGTGCCTCAAAGGGACTGCAGAATTCACCCCTCCACTTT.

This clonotype turned up a few times. The chain has TRBV7-2 and TRBJ1-5, with 8 bases fitting TRBD1. The CDR3 totals 16 residues. Germline CDR1 and CDR2: SGHTA and FQGNSA. The V and J ends lost 5 bases and 8 bases, in that order; junction bases with no gene match: 14. For the CDR3, the DNA is TGTGCCAGCAGCCCAGAGGGGACAGGTTTGGTTGAGCCCCAGCATTTT. It yields the protein CASSPEGTGLVEPQHF. The entire variable domain, with the rest obtained from reference TRBV7-2 and TRBJ1-5, is as follows: GAGVSQSPSNKVTEKGKDVELRCDPISGHTALYWYRQSLGQGLEFLIYFQGNSAPDKSGLPSDRFSAERTGGSVSTLTIQRTQQEDSAVYLCASSPEGTGLVEPQHFGDGTRLSIL.

This clonotype was detected only a few times. Because it lacks the conserved phenylalanine or tryptophan at the end, this CDR3 is likely a read error. The chain recombines TRBV6-1 with TRBJ2-7; 7 positions match TRBD1. Germline lookup yields CDR1 MNHNS and CDR2 SASEGT. The CDR3 consists of 12 residues. Trimming took 4 bases from V and 5 from J; bases not matched to a gene: 2. The CDR3 coding sequence is TGTGCCAGCAGTGCAACAGGGGACGAGCAGTACCTC. This encodes CASSATGDEQYL.

On this clonotype: A single base separates this from a much larger clone, so it may be a read error. This sequence joins TRBV7-6 and TRBJ2-1; D is unresolved. Deletions cut 5 bases from V and 7 bases from J, with 12 bases between. Germline V gene lookup returns CDR1 SGHVS and CDR2 FNYEAQ. The CDR3 has 13 amino acids. CDR3 nucleotide sequence: TGTGCCAGCAGCCCGACTGGCGGTAATGAGCAGTTCTTC. Its translation is CASSPTGGNEQFF.

This CDR3 is CASRRGVAYTEAFF. The DNA for the CDR3 is TGTGCCAGCAGGAGAGGGGTTGCGTACACTGAAGCTTTCTTT. The gene calls are TRBV3-1 and TRBJ1-1, with D perhaps matching TRBD1 (5 bases). There are 14 residues in the CDR3. With 6 bases removed from V and 3 bases from J, the gap between germline ends came to 14 bases. Per germline, CDR1 LGHDT and CDR2 YNNKEL (reference sequence).

The rearrangement uses TRBV10-3 and TRBJ1-2, with D maybe TRBD1 (6 bases). In germline, CDR1 is ENHRY, CDR2 SYGVKD. This CDR3 comprises 14 residues. Trimming left V 3 bases short and J 4 bases short, with 12 bases between. Written as DNA, the CDR3 is TGTGCCATCAGTGACCGGGACACGATCTATGGCTACACCTTC. Amino acids: CAISDRDTIYGYTF.

This clonotype has at least ten counts. The genes are TRBV2 and TRBJ2-2; D may be TRBD1 or TRBD2 (5 bases each). This CDR3 comprises 14 residues. V was clipped by 2 bases and J by 5 bases, with 9 bases between them. In germline, CDR1 is SNHLY, CDR2 FYNNEI. In DNA form, the CDR3 reads TGTGCCAGCAGTGAACTGAGGGGTACCGGGGAGCTGTTTTTT. The encoded protein is CASSELRGTGELFF.

This clonotype was counted between two and nine times. This chain connects TRBV27 to TRBJ1-3; no firm D call. The CDR3 is 15 residues long. V was trimmed by 8 bases and J by 0 bases, leaving 14 bases between them. Germline V gene lookup returns CDR1 MNHEY and CDR2 SMNVEV (reference sequence). The CDR3 DNA reads as TGTGCCAGCGGCGGGCCGAAAGTCTCTGGAAACACCATATATTTT. Amino acids: CASGGPKVSGNTIYF.

The chain joins TRBV20-1 to TRBJ2-5; the match to TRBD2 covers 9 bases. J lost 1 base, V lost 0 bases, and 3 bases had no gene match. Germline V CDR1 and CDR2: DFQATT, SNEGSKA (reference sequence). The CDR3 length is 15 residues. This CDR3 reads CSARDRLAAQETQYF. DNA of the CDR3: TGCAGTGCTAGAGATCGACTAGCGGCCCAAGAGACCCAGTACTTC.

The chain uses TRBV7-8 and TRBJ1-3, with D perhaps matching TRBD1 (5 bases). This CDR3 is 18 amino acids long. The germline V gene has CDR1 SGHVS and CDR2 FQNEAQ. The V and J ends lost 2 bases and 2 bases respectively, with 19 bases between them. Written as DNA, the CDR3 is TGTGCCAGCAGCTTACGGTTGGCGGTCACAGGAGCTGGAAACACCATATATTTT. It yields the protein CASSLRLAVTGAGNTIYF.

Only one count was recorded for this clonotype. This chain connects TRBV7-9 to TRBJ2-5, with D possibly being TRBD2 (6 bases). Germline CDR1 is SEHNR and CDR2 is FQNEAQ (reference sequence). The CDR3 is 15 amino acids. With 2 bases removed from V and 5 bases from J, the gap between germline ends came to 15 bases. CDR3 nucleotide sequence: TGTGCCAGCAGCTTAACGGGAGAGGGGCGGGAGACCCAGTACTTC. Translation gives CASSLTGEGRETQYF.

The V gene is TRBV5-1, the J gene TRBJ2-1; D is possibly TRBD1 (6 bases). The CDR3 is made up of 14 amino acids. V was cut by 4 bases and J by 2 bases, with 10 bases left in between. CDR1 is SGHRS and CDR2 is YFSETQ in the germline V gene. CDR3 bases: TGCGCCAGCAGCACGGGACACACCTACAATGAGCAGTTCTTC. Amino acids: CASSTGHTYNEQFF.

The V gene is TRBV6-2 or TRBV6-3, the J gene TRBJ1-6, with 9 nucleotides matching TRBD1. J gave up 7 bases and V 2 bases, and 12 bases lay outside the gene matches. CDR1 and CDR2 from the germline V gene are MNHEY and SVGEGT. The CDR3 is made up of 18 amino acids. The CDR3 DNA reads TGTGCCAGCAGTTACCGCACCACTGGACAGGGGCCAAATTCACCCCTCCACTTT. Its protein is CASSYRTTGQGPNSPLHF.

Regarding this clonotype: Being one base from a much bigger clone, this may be a read error. The V and J genes are TRBV12-3 or TRBV12-4 and TRBJ2-7, with TRBD2 identical over 7 bases. The CDR3 is 15 residues long. The CDR3 sequence is CANSLGAGVVDEQYF. The CDR3 DNA reads TGTGCCAACAGTTTAGGGGCGGGAGTCGTCGACGAGCAGTACTTC.

This rearrangement joins TRBV2 to TRBJ2-7; D gene unclear. CDR3 length equals 11 residues. Germline assignment: CDR1 SNHLY and CDR2 FYNNEI. Trimming removed 5 bases from V and 5 bases from J, with 7 bases in between. Here the CDR3 DNA reads TGTGCCAGCAGTTATTTCCACGAGCAGTACTTC. Amino acids: CASSYFHEQYF. Variable domain in full (rest from reference TRBV2 and TRBJ2-7): EPEVTQTPSHQVTQMGQEVILRCVPISNHLYFYWYRQILGQKVEFLVSFYNNEISEKSEIFDDQFSVERPDGSNFTLKIRSTKLEDSAMYFCASSYFHEQYFGPGTRLTVT.

This clonotype was recorded a few times. This sequence joins TRBV5-6 and TRBJ1-6; D unclear. The CDR3 has 18 residues. Germline lookup yields CDR1 SGHDT and CDR2 YYEEEE. V was clipped by 3 bases and J by 1 base, with 17 bases between them. CDR3: CASSSPSRPGSYNSPLHF. In DNA form, the CDR3 reads TGTGCCAGCAGCTCCCCCTCCAGGCCTGGTTCCTATAATTCACCCCTCCACTTT.

This clonotype appeared many times. The chain employs TRBV14 and TRBJ2-4; D uncertain. Germline V lookup: CDR1 SGHDN, CDR2 FVKESK. With 1 base removed from V and 7 bases from J, the gap between germline ends came to 2 bases. The CDR3 contains 11 residues. Here the CDR3 reads CASSQVNIQYF. The CDR3, as DNA: TGTGCCAGCAGCCAAGTTAACATTCAGTACTTC.

The rearrangement joins TRBV28 to TRBJ1-6; 8 bases agree with TRBD1. CDR1 is MDHEN, CDR2 SYDVKM, per germline. This CDR3 contains 16 residues. V dropped 4 bases and J dropped 0; count of bases not matched to a gene: 2. The CDR3 region is CASSSTGGSYNSPLHF. In nucleotides, the CDR3 is TGTGCCAGCAGTTCAACAGGGGGCTCCTATAATTCACCCCTCCACTTT.

There are a few counts of this clonotype. The genes are TRBV12-5 and TRBJ1-2, with D possibly being TRBD1 (6 bases). V lost 3 bases, J lost 6 bases, and 17 bases lay in between. CDR3 length: 15 amino acids. Germline lookup yields CDR1 LGHNT and CDR2 FRNRAP. CDR3 bases: TGTGCTAGTGGTTTCCCCCAGGGGTATTCGGATGGCTACACCTTC. This sequence encodes CASGFPQGYSDGYTF. The entire variable domain, with the rest obtained from reference TRBV12-5 and TRBJ1-2, is as follows: DARVTQTPRHKVTEMGQEVTMRCQPILGHNTVFWYRQTMMQGLELLAYFRNRAPLDDSGMPKDRFSAEMPDATLATLKIQPSEPRDSAVYFCASGFPQGYSDGYTFGSGTRLTVV.

This clonotype was counted ten times or more. The CDR3 DNA reads TGTGCCAGCCGGGACACCACAGTGAACACTGAAGCTTTCTTT. Translation: CASRDTTVNTEAFF. The genes are TRBV2 and TRBJ1-1, with D possibly TRBD1 on 6 matching bases. CDR1 SNHLY and CDR2 FYNNEI come from the germline V gene. The germline V and J ends were trimmed by 8 bases and 0 bases, with 13 bases remaining between them. CDR3 length: 14 amino acids.

This clonotype appeared many times. The chain carries TRBV2 and TRBJ1-5, with D possibly matching TRBD1 (5 bases). This CDR3 comprises 13 residues. Germline V gene sequence: CDR1 SNHLY, CDR2 FYNNEI. V lost 7 bases and J 4 bases, leaving 11 bases between the germline ends. The CDR3 loop is CASTGTLNQPQHF. CDR3 DNA: TGTGCCAGCACCGGGACCCTAAATCAGCCCCAGCATTTT.

The chain is built from TRBV4-3 and TRBJ1-6; maybe TRBD1 (6 bases). CDR1 is LGHNA, CDR2 YSLEER, per germline. V was trimmed by 0 bases and J by 7 bases, leaving 13 bases between them. The CDR3 has 16 amino acids. CDR3: CASSQDIGGYNSPLHF. The CDR3 nucleotides read TGCGCCAGCAGCCAAGATATAGGGGGGTACAATTCACCCCTCCACTTT.

This clonotype came up a few times. The chain links TRBV9 to TRBJ1-5; D possibly corresponds to TRBD1 (5 bases). The CDR3 has 15 amino acids. The V gene lost 8 bases and the J gene lost 1 base, with 16 bases spanning the gap. From germline, CDR1 is SGDLS and CDR2 YYNGEE. CDR3 in amino acids: CARGRGGGSNQPQHF. CDR3 coding DNA: TGTGCCAGGGGCCGTGGGGGAGGGAGCAATCAGCCCCAGCATTTT.

This clonotype was recorded at least ten times. The chain links TRBV25-1 to TRBJ2-5; D might be TRBD2 (6 bases). Trimming left V 3 bases short and J 0 bases short, with 14 bases between. The CDR3 is 16 amino acids. Germline V CDR1 and CDR2: MGHDK, SYGVNS. CDR3 loop: CASSDRLVPNQETQYF. CDR3 coding DNA: TGTGCCAGCAGTGACCGACTAGTACCCAACCAAGAGACCCAGTACTTC.

This clonotype occurred many times. The chain links TRBV19 to TRBJ1-5, with D tentatively TRBD1 (6 bases). V lost 8 bases to trimming and J lost 4 bases, with 12 bases between them. CDR3 length: 13 amino acids. Germline V gene lookup returns CDR1 LNHDA and CDR2 SQIVND (reference sequence). CDR3 bases: TGTGCCAGTTCGGACAGCCGTAATCAGCCCCAGCATTTT. Its translation: CASSDSRNQPQHF.